The 32 T cell receptor beta chains presented below share a single source sample, sequenced in a study of cytomegalovirus exposure and HLA in healthy donors. The PCR contained 60 Vbeta and 13 Jbeta primers. Profiled with immunoSEQ multiplex PCR; TCRdb holds only in-frame clones, not every one. The repertoire consists of some 180,000 clones, with about four fifths occurring once and the leading ten covering about 3.1%. The sample taken for sequencing was PBMCs. Every receptor here comes from a female donor in good health and CMV-seronegative.

This chain links TRBV5-4 with TRBJ2-3; 9 nucleotides agree with TRBD1. The V segment lost 2 bases and the J segment 6 bases; nucleotides outside the gene matches: 4. CDR3 length: 14 amino acids. Germline V gives CDR1 SGHNT, CDR2 YYREEE (reference sequence). CDR3 in DNA: TGTGCCAGCAGCTTCGGACAGGGGATGGATACGCAGTATTTT. Translating it yields CASSFGQGMDTQYF.

The chain has TRBV27 and TRBJ2-2; 11 bases are a match to TRBD2. Germline trimming cut 3 bases from V and 8 bases from J; bases unmatched to any gene: 5. The CDR3 loop spans 15 amino acids. The germline CDR1 and CDR2 sequences are MNHEY and SMNVEV (reference sequence). CDR3 bases: TGTGCCAGCAGTTTCCTAGCGGGAGGATCTGGGGAGCTGTTTTTT. Translating it yields CASSFLAGGSGELFF.

The chain couples TRBV18 to TRBJ1-1, with D perhaps TRBD1 (5 bases). The CDR3 is 13 residues long. The germline gives CDR1 KGHSH, CDR2 LQKENI. The V end lost 2 bases, the J end lost 4 bases, and 8 bases lay between the germline ends. CDR3 nucleotides: TGTGCCAGCTCACCAGGCAGGGCCACTGAAGCTTTCTTT. Translation gives CASSPGRATEAFF.

The chain is built from TRBV6-1 and TRBJ2-1, with 10 bases aligning to TRBD1. Germline CDR1 reads MNHNS; CDR2 reads SASEGT. With 2 bases clipped from V and 6 bases from J, the junction kept 4 bases outside the gene matches. The CDR3 loop spans 15 amino acids. The CDR3 spells CASSEWGTGVNEQFF. Written as DNA, the CDR3 is TGTGCCAGCAGTGAATGGGGGACAGGGGTCAATGAGCAGTTCTTC.

This chain links TRBV6-1 with TRBJ1-2; a possible D gene is TRBD1 (5 bases). CDR1 and CDR2 from the germline V gene are MNHNS and SASEGT. CDR3 size: 12 residues. V was clipped by 1 base and J by 7 bases, with 7 bases between them. CDR3 DNA sequence: TGTGCCAGCAGTGAAGTAGGGGCTGGCTACACCTTC. This translates into CASSEVGAGYTF.

V usage is TRBV30 and J usage is TRBJ2-7, with D tentatively TRBD1 (6 bases). Per the germline V gene, CDR1 is GTSNPN and CDR2 is SVGIG (reference sequence). CDR3 length: 15 residues. V was trimmed by 0 bases and J by 0 bases, leaving 12 bases between them. CDR3 coding DNA: TGTGCCTGGAGTGTAAACAGGGCGAGCTCCTACGAGCAGTACTTC. Amino acids: CAWSVNRASSYEQYF.

The rearrangement uses TRBV7-2 and TRBJ1-1; unclear D gene. Germline V lookup: CDR1 SGHTA, CDR2 FQGNSA. Trimming removed 2 bases at V and 2 bases at J, with 9 bases between. The CDR3 has 14 amino acids. CDR3 DNA: TGTGCCAGCAGCTTACAGACGGGAAACACTGAAGCTTTCTTT. Encoded protein: CASSLQTGNTEAFF.

The chain combines TRBV30 with TRBJ1-6; D may be TRBD1 (6 bases). V was trimmed by 4 bases and J by 5 bases, leaving 9 bases between them. This CDR3 contains 13 residues. The germline V gene has CDR1 GTSNPN and CDR2 SVGIG (reference sequence). CDR3 sequence reads: CAWTAGDNSPLHF. CDR3 nucleotides: TGTGCCTGGACAGCAGGGGATAATTCACCCCTCCACTTT.

The chain is built from TRBV18 and TRBJ2-3; TRBD1 matches at 8 bases. With 3 bases clipped from V and 4 bases from J, the junction kept 6 bases outside the gene matches. Germline assignment: CDR1 KGHSH and CDR2 LQKENI. This CDR3 spans 15 amino acids. CDR3 in DNA: TGTGCCAGCTCACCCGGACAGGGAAGGTCAGATACGCAGTATTTT. Translation: CASSPGQGRSDTQYF.

The chain uses TRBV25-1 and TRBJ1-2; D is undetermined. CDR3 length: 12 residues. V lost 2 bases to trimming and J lost 3 bases, with 4 bases between them. Germline CDR1 and CDR2: MGHDK and SYGVNS. CDR3 sequence: CASSEIDYGYTF. The DNA of the CDR3 is TGTGCCAGCAGTGAAATCGACTATGGCTACACCTTC.

Comments on this clone: Within the sample, other DNA sequences also encode this same CDR3. V is TRBV15 and J is TRBJ1-3; D call uncertain. The CDR3 has 13 residues. Looked up from germline, CDR1 is LNHNV and CDR2 is YYDKDF (reference sequence). Trimming took off 6 bases at V and 3 bases at J, with 9 bases between the two ends. CDR3 residues: CATRRTDGNTIYF. Here the CDR3 DNA reads TGTGCCACCAGGCGGACTGATGGAAACACCATATATTTT.

This chain connects TRBV7-8 to TRBJ2-5, with TRBD2 matching over 10 bases. The J call may be mistaken, given a closer DNA end match to TRBJ2-7. CDR1 is SGHVS, CDR2 FQNEAQ, per germline. There are 18 residues in the CDR3. CDR3 sequence: CASSLLAASGGRIHEQYF. The CDR3 DNA reads as TGTGCCAGCAGCTTATTGGCGGCTAGCGGGGGAAGGATCCACGAGCAGTACTTC.

The chain is built from TRBV5-4 and TRBJ1-6; a possible D gene is TRBD1 (5 bases). The germline V gene encodes CDR1 SGHNT and CDR2 YYREEE (reference sequence). Trimming left V 4 bases short and J 10 bases short, with 12 bases between. This CDR3 is 13 amino acids long. The DNA of the CDR3 is TGTGCCAGCAGCCTGGCGGGGGACTCACCCCTCCACTTT. Its protein product is CASSLAGDSPLHF.

In its sample, this clone was seen once. V is TRBV5-1 and J is TRBJ1-2, with 8 nucleotides matching TRBD1. V gave up 4 bases and J gave up 3 bases; unmatched junction bases: 8. The germline V gene encodes CDR1 SGHRS and CDR2 YFSETQ. This CDR3 contains 15 residues. The DNA of the CDR3 is TGCGCCAGCAGCGCCCGGGACAGGCGCCACTATGGCTACACCTTC. This gives the protein CASSARDRRHYGYTF.

The chain combines TRBV6-1 with TRBJ1-2; 8 bases match TRBD1. The CDR3 has 14 residues. Germline assignment: CDR1 MNHNS and CDR2 SASEGT. The V segment lost 9 bases and the J segment 5 bases; nucleotides outside the gene matches: 11. CDR3 DNA: TGTGCCAGTGAAGGGCAGGGGGCTTGGTATGGCTACACCTTC. The encoded protein is CASEGQGAWYGYTF.

V gene TRBV5-4 combines with J gene TRBJ2-5; TRBD2 matches 8 bases. The CDR3 consists of 17 residues. The germline gives CDR1 SGHNT, CDR2 YYREEE (reference sequence). With 0 bases clipped from V and 5 bases from J, the junction kept 12 bases outside the gene matches. The CDR3 DNA follows: TGTGCCAGCAGCTTGGGGCCCGGGAGCGGGAGTTATGAGACCCAGTACTTC. Encoded protein: CASSLGPGSGSYETQYF.

This chain uses TRBV7-2 with TRBJ2-1; 10 nucleotides agree with TRBD2. The J segment lost 6 bases and the V segment lost 6 bases, leaving 2 bases of the junction unmatched. The CDR3 runs 13 residues. In germline, CDR1 is SGHTA, CDR2 FQGNSA. CDR3 DNA sequence: TGTGCCAGCAGGCCTAGCGGGAGCAATGAGCAGTTCTTC. Amino acids: CASRPSGSNEQFF.

The CDR3 DNA is TGTGCCAGCAGTTTTCGGAGTAAGGAAAAACTGTTTTTT. Its protein is CASSFRSKEKLFF. V gene TRBV28 combines with J gene TRBJ1-4, with D unclear. Trimming removed 3 bases from V and 8 bases from J, with 10 bases in between. Germline V gene sequence: CDR1 MDHEN, CDR2 SYDVKM. This CDR3 is built from 13 residues. Based on the CDR3 plus reference TRBV28 and TRBJ1-4, the full variable domain is DVKVTQSSRYLVKRTGEKVFLECVQDMDHENMFWYRQDPGLGLRLIYFSYDVKMKEKGDIPEGYSVSREKKERFSLILESASTNQTSMYLCASSFRSKEKLFFGSGTQLSVL.

This chain links TRBV9 with TRBJ1-6, with 7 bases aligning to TRBD1. This CDR3 has 15 amino acids. Germline CDR1 SGDLS, CDR2 YYNGEE. J lost 6 bases, V lost 0 bases, and 3 bases had no gene match. The CDR3 sequence is CASSVGPGGNSPLHF. In DNA, the CDR3 is TGTGCCAGCAGCGTAGGGCCAGGGGGTAATTCACCCCTCCACTTT.

The gene calls are TRBV19 and TRBJ1-2; D is unresolved. This CDR3 has 15 residues. Germline V CDR1 and CDR2: LNHDA, SQIVND (reference sequence). Trimming removed 0 bases at V and 0 bases at J, with 8 bases between. CDR3 bases: TGTGCCAGTAGTATAGAAATGGTAGCTAACTATGGCTACACCTTC. It yields the protein CASSIEMVANYGYTF. The full variable domain, completed using reference TRBV19 and TRBJ1-2, is DGGITQSPKYLFRKEGQNVTLSCEQNLNHDAMYWYRQDPGQGLRLIYYSQIVNDFQKGDIAEGYSVSREKKESFPLTVTSAQKNPTAFYLCASSIEMVANYGYTFGSGTRLTVV.

A few counts support this clone. V gene TRBV19 combines with J gene TRBJ2-3; TRBD1 matches 9 bases. This CDR3 region has 14 residues. Per the germline V gene, CDR1 is LNHDA and CDR2 is SQIVND (reference sequence). Unmatched junction bases numbered 3, after V lost 5 bases and J lost 3 bases. The CDR3 loop is CASSLGTGTDTQYF. The CDR3 DNA sequence: TGTGCCAGTAGTCTTGGGACAGGGACAGATACGCAGTATTTT.

The V gene is TRBV6-5, the J gene TRBJ2-1, with a tentative D call TRBD2 (6 bases). The CDR3 consists of 16 residues. Germline V gene lookup returns CDR1 MNHEY and CDR2 SVGAGI. Trimming took 0 bases from V and 8 from J, leaving 17 bases between them. In DNA, the CDR3 is TGTGCCAGCAGTTACTCGGGGGGACCCCTTATGTATGAGCAGTTCTTC. Its protein is CASSYSGGPLMYEQFF.

The chain carries TRBV27 and TRBJ2-1, with D possibly matching TRBD2 (6 bases). Per the germline V gene, CDR1 is MNHEY and CDR2 is SMNVEV (reference sequence). The CDR3 runs 13 residues. V was pared by 8 bases and J by 6 bases, with 14 bases between. The CDR3 nucleotides read TGTGCCAGCGGACCATTTAGCGGCAATGAGCAGTTCTTC. Its translation: CASGPFSGNEQFF.

The chain combines TRBV27 with TRBJ2-7; D call uncertain. Trimming cost V 7 bases and J 5 bases, with 18 bases left between them. The CDR3 has 14 residues. Germline V gene lookup returns CDR1 MNHEY and CDR2 SMNVEV (reference sequence). The CDR3 DNA reads as TGTGCCAGCAATCTCGGCCAGCTGGGCAACGAGCAGTACTTC. Residues: CASNLGQLGNEQYF.

Only a few counts were recorded for this clone. This chain links TRBV5-1 with TRBJ1-4, with 10 bases matching TRBD1. CDR1 is SGHRS and CDR2 is YFSETQ in the germline V gene. CDR3 length: 14 residues. The J segment lost 8 bases and the V segment lost 4 bases, leaving 5 bases of the junction unmatched. The CDR3 loop reads CASSEGTGVEKLFF. CDR3 DNA: TGCGCCAGCAGCGAGGGGACAGGGGTGGAAAAACTGTTTTTT.

The chain recombines TRBV4-1 with TRBJ1-1, with TRBD1 matching over 7 bases. Trimming took 5 bases from V and 8 from J; bases not matched to a gene: 11. Per germline, CDR1 MGHRA and CDR2 YSYEKL. The CDR3 totals 14 residues. CDR3 loop: CASSTKQGRREAFF. The CDR3 DNA follows: TGCGCCAGCAGCACCAAACAGGGGCGCCGCGAAGCTTTCTTT.

V gene TRBV29-1 combines with J gene TRBJ1-2; tentative D call: TRBD1 (5 bases). This CDR3 has 14 residues. Trimming cost V 4 bases and J 1 base, with 13 bases left between them. Per germline, CDR1 SQVTM and CDR2 ANQGSEA. CDR3 nucleotide sequence: TGCAGCGTTGTTGACAGACCCTTTAACTATGGCTACACCTTC. Amino acid sequence: CSVVDRPFNYGYTF.

V and J are TRBV18 and TRBJ1-3; 7 bases fit TRBD1. Germline trimming cut 4 bases from V and 0 bases from J; bases unmatched to any gene: 15. CDR1 is KGHSH, CDR2 LQKENI, per germline. The CDR3 contains 19 residues. The CDR3 nucleotides are TGTGCCAGCTCACTTTCCGAGGATGGAGGGACAGCCTCTGGAAACACCATATATTTT. Amino acids: CASSLSEDGGTASGNTIYF.

This rearrangement joins TRBV10-3 to TRBJ1-1; tentative D call: TRBD1 (5 bases). The CDR3 length is 13 residues. Germline V gene lookup returns CDR1 ENHRY and CDR2 SYGVKD. Trimming pared 6 bases from V and 5 bases from J, leaving 13 bases between. CDR3 residues: CAIRDTAATEAFF. CDR3 in DNA: TGTGCCATCAGGGACACCGCAGCGACTGAAGCTTTCTTT.

The genes are TRBV7-6 and TRBJ1-3, with D tentatively TRBD1 (5 bases). Trimming stripped 4 bases from V and 0 bases from J, with 13 bases between. Germline CDR1 and CDR2: SGHVS and FNYEAQ. The CDR3 has 16 residues. In DNA, the CDR3 is TGTGCCAGCAGCTCGGGGGTCTTCTTCTCTGGAAACACCATATATTTT. Translating it yields CASSSGVFFSGNTIYF. The full variable domain, its missing parts supplied by reference TRBV7-6 and TRBJ1-3, is GAGVSQSPRYKVTKRGQDVALRCDPISGHVSLYWYRQALGQGPEFLTYFNYEAQQDKSGLPNDRFSAERPEGSISTLTIQRTEQRDSAMYRCASSSGVFFSGNTIYFGEGSWLTVV.

This clone was observed once. The rearrangement uses TRBV5-1 and TRBJ2-1; TRBD2 aligns across 9 bases. The V gene end was trimmed by 7 bases and the J gene end by 7 bases; junction bases not matched to a gene: 9. CDR1 is SGHRS and CDR2 is YFSETQ in the germline V gene. CDR3 length: 14 residues. The CDR3 reads CASHSAGGENEQFF. DNA of the CDR3: TGCGCCAGCCACTCTGCGGGAGGGGAGAATGAGCAGTTCTTC. Using reference TRBV5-1 and TRBJ2-1 for the parts outside the CDR3, the full variable domain is KAGVTQTPRYLIKTRGQQVTLSCSPISGHRSVSWYQQTPGQGLQFLFEYFSETQRNKGNFPGRFSGRQFSNSRSEMNVSTLELGDSALYLCASHSAGGENEQFFGPGTRLTVL.

Concerning this clone: The junction differs from germline at one of its ends, possibly a read error. This chain joins TRBV7-9 and TRBJ2-7, with a weak D call TRBD1 (5 bases). In germline, CDR1 is SEHNR, CDR2 FQNEAQ (reference sequence). This CDR3 contains 13 residues. CDR3 region: CSSSSTVDYEQYF. CDR3 bases: TGTTCCAGCAGCTCGACAGTTGACTACGAGCAGTACTTC.